These 5 T cell receptor beta chains share one sample of origin, sequenced in a study of T-cell memory formation after mild COVID-19. Each CDR3 protein is one row after TCRdb ran MiXCR on the 5' RACE reads. The sample contains about 210,000 distinct CDR3 sequences, around 25% of which appear only once. Sequencing input: PBMCs or a T cell subset sorted from them (not recorded which). These receptors were obtained from an adult woman who had mild COVID-19 (a few samples of this study predate the infection). Cell type and time point are not known.

In nucleotides, the CDR3 is TGTGCCACCAGTGATCCCACTAGTCTAGATACGCAGTATTTT. Translated: CATSDPTSLDTQYF. This rearrangement joins TRBV24-1 to TRBJ2-3; D perhaps matches TRBD2 (5 bases). V lost 3 bases and J lost 5, with 11 bases in between. The CDR3 spans 14 residues. Germline loops: CDR1 KGHDR, CDR2 SFDVKD.

The chain joins TRBV28 to TRBJ2-3, with no clear D. The V gene lost 4 bases and the J gene lost 0 bases, with 11 bases spanning the gap. The CDR3 spans 15 residues. CDR1 and CDR2 (germline): MDHEN, SYDVKM. CDR3 in DNA: TGTGCCAGCAGTTCGATTGTTATTAGCACAGATACGCAGTATTTT. As protein: CASSSIVISTDTQYF.

J is TRBJ2-7 and V is TRBV7-9, with no clear D. V was pared by 4 bases and J by 3 bases, with 16 bases between. The germline V gene has CDR1 SEHNR and CDR2 FQNEAQ (reference sequence). The CDR3 loop spans 15 amino acids. CDR3 residues: CASSSIAQTHYEQYF. CDR3 DNA sequence: TGTGCCAGCAGCTCGATCGCCCAAACGCACTACGAGCAGTACTTC.

This clonotype came up many times. The chain uses TRBV24-1 and TRBJ1-2; 7 bases fit TRBD1. J was trimmed by 4 bases and V by 5 bases; bases with no gene match: 6. This CDR3 has 14 amino acids. Germline loops: CDR1 KGHDR, CDR2 SFDVKD. CDR3 protein: CATSASGQIYGYTF. The CDR3 DNA reads as TGTGCCACCAGTGCCTCGGGACAGATCTATGGCTACACCTTC.

This chain connects TRBV5-1 to TRBJ1-1; tentative D call: TRBD1 (5 bases). Germline V gene sequence: CDR1 SGHRS, CDR2 YFSETQ. This CDR3 is 15 amino acids long. V was trimmed by 0 bases and J by 0 bases, leaving 9 bases between them. The CDR3 reads CASSLGTHLNTEAFF. CDR3 DNA sequence: TGCGCCAGCAGCTTGGGGACACACTTGAACACTGAAGCTTTCTTT.